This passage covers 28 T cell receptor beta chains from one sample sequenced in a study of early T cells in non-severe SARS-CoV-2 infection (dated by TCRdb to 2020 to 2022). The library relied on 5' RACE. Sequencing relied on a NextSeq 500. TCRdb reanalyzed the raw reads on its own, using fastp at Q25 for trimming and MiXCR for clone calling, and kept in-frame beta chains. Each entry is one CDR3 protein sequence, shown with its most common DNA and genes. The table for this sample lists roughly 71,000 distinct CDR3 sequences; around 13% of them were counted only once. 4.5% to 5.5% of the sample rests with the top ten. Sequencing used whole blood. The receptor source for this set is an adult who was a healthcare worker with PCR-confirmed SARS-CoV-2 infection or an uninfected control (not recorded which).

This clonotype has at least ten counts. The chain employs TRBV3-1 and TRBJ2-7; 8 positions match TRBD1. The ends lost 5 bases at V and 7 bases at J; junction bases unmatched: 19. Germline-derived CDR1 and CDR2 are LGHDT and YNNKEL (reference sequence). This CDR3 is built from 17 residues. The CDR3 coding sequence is TGTGCCAGCAGCACCTTAAAGGGCAGGGGGCGATCGGATGAGCAGTACTTC. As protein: CASSTLKGRGRSDEQYF.

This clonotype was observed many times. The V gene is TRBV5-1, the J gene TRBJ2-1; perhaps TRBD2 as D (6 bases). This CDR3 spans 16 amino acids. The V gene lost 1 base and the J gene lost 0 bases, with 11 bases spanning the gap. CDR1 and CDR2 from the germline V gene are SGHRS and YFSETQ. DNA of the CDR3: TGCGCCAGCAGCTTGAGGGCGGGAAACTCCTACAATGAGCAGTTCTTC. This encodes CASSLRAGNSYNEQFF.

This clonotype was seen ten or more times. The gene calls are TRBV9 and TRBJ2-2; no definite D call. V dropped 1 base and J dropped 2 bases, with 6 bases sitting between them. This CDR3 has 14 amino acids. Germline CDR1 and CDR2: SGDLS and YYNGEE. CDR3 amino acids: CASSVLSNTGELFF. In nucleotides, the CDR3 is TGTGCCAGCAGCGTACTCAGCAACACCGGGGAGCTGTTTTTT.

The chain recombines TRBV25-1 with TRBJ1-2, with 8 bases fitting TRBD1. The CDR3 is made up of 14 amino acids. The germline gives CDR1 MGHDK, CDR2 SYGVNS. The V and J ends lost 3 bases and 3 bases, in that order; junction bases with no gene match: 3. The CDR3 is CASSDGTGYYGYTF. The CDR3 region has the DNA TGTGCCAGCAGTGACGGGACAGGATACTATGGCTACACCTTC.

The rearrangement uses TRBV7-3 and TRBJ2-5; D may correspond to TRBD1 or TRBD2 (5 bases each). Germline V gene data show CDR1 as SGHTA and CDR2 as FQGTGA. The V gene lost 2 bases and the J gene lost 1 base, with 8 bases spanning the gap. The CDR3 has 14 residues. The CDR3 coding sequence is TGTGCCAGCAGCTTACCCGGGACCCAAGAGACCCAGTACTTC. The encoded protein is CASSLPGTQETQYF.

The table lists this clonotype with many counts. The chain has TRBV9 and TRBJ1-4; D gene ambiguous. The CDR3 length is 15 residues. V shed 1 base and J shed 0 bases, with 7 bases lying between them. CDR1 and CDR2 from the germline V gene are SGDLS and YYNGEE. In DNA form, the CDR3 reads TGTGCCAGCAGCGTAATAGGCGCAACTAATGAAAAACTGTTTTTT. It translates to CASSVIGATNEKLFF.

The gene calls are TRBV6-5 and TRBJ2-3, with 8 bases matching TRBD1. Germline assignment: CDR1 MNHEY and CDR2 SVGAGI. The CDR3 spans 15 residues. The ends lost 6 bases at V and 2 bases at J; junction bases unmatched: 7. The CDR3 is CASSRGQGSTDTQYF. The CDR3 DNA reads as TGTGCCAGCAGCCGAGGACAGGGCTCCACAGATACGCAGTATTTT.

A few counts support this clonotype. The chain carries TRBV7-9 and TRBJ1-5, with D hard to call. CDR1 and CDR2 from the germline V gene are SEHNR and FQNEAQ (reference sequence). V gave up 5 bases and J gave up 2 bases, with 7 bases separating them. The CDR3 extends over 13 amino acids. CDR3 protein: CASSEDGNQPQHF. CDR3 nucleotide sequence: TGTGCCAGCAGCGAGGACGGCAATCAGCCCCAGCATTTT.

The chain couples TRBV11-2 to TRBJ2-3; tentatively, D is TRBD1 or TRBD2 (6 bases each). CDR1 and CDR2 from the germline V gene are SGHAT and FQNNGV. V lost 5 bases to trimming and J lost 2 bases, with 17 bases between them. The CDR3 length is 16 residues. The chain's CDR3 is CASSRTGRGLTDTQYF. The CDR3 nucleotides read TGTGCCAGCAGCCGCACCGGCAGGGGACTCACAGATACGCAGTATTTT. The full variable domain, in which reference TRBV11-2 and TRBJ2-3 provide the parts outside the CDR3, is EAGVAQSPRYKIIEKRQSVAFWCNPISGHATLYWYQQILGQGPKLLIQFQNNGVVDDSQLPKDRFSAERLKGVDSTLKIQPAKLEDSAVYLCASSRTGRGLTDTQYFGPGTRLTVL.

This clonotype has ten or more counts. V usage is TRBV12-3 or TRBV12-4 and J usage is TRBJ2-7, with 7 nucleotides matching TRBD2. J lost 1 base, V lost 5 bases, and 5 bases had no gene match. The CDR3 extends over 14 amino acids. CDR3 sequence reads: CASSDRLASYEQYF. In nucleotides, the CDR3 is TGTGCCAGCAGTGATCGACTAGCTTCCTACGAGCAGTACTTC.

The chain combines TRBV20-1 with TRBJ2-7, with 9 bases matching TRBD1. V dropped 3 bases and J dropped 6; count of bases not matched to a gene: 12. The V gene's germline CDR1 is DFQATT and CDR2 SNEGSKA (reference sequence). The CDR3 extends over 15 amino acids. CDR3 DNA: TGCAGTGCTAGGGAGGACAGGGGCATGCGCGGCGAGCAGTACTTC. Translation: CSAREDRGMRGEQYF.

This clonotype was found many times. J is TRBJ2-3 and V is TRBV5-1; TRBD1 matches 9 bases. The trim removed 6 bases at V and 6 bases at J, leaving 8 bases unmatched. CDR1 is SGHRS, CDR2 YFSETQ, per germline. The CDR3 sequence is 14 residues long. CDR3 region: CASKETGGSDTQYF. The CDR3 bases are TGCGCCAGCAAGGAGACAGGGGGTTCGGATACGCAGTATTTT.

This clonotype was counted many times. CDR3 bases: TGTGCCAGCAGCCCTAGGCCCAGGGGGCAAGAAAAACTGTTTTTT. Protein product: CASSPRPRGQEKLFF. The rearrangement links TRBV7-6 to TRBJ1-4, with 8 bases that match TRBD1. CDR1 and CDR2 from the germline V gene are SGHVS and FNYEAQ. V dropped 5 bases and J dropped 8; count of bases not matched to a gene: 10. The CDR3 contains 15 residues.

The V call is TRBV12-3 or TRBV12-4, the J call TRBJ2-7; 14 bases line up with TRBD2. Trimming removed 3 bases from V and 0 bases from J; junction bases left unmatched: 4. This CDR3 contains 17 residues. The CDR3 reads CASSLTSGGAFSYEQYF. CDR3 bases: TGTGCCAGCAGTTTGACTAGCGGGGGGGCCTTCTCCTACGAGCAGTACTTC.

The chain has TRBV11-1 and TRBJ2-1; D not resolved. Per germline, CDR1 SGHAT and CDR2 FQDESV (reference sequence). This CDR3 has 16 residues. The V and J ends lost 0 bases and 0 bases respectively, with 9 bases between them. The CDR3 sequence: CASSLASRSSYNEQFF. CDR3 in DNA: TGTGCCAGCAGCTTAGCCTCAAGGAGCTCCTACAATGAGCAGTTCTTC.

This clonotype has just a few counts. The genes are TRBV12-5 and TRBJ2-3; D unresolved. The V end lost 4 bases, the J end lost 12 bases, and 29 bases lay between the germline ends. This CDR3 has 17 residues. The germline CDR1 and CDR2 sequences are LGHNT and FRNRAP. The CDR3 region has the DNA TGTGCTAGTGGTTCGACGACATTGAAATGGCGTAATACGGGCCAGTATTTT. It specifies CASGSTTLKWRNTGQYF.

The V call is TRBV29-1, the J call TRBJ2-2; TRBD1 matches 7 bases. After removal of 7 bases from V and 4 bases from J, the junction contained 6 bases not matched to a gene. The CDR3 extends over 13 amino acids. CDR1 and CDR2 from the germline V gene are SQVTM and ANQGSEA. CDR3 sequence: CSERDSATGELFF. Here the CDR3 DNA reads TGCAGCGAGAGGGACAGTGCCACCGGGGAGCTGTTTTTT.

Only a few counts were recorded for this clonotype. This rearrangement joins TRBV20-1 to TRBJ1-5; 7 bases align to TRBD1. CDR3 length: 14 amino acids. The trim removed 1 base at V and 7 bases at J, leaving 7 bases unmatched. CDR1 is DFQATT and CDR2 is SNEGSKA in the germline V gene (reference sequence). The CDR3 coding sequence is TGCAGTGCTAGAGGAGGGGGCTCTAGGCAGCCCCAGCATTTT. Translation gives CSARGGGSRQPQHF.

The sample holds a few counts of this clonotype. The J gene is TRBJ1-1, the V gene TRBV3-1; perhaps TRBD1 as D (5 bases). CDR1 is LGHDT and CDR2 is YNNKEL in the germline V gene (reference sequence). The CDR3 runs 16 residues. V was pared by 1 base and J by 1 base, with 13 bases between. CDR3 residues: CASSQARGQGNTEAFF. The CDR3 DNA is TGTGCCAGCAGCCAAGCAAGGGGCCAGGGGAACACTGAAGCTTTCTTT.

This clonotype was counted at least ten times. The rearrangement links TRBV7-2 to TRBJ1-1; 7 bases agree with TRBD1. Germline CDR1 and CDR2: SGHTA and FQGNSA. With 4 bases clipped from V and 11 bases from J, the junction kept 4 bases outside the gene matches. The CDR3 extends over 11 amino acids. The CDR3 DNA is TGTGCCAGCAGCTCGACAGGGTGGGCTTTCTTT. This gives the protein CASSSTGWAFF.

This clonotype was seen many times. As DNA, the CDR3 is TGTGCCAGCAGTGCCCCGGACAGGGGAAGGACTGAAGCTTTCTTT. It is translated as CASSAPDRGRTEAFF. This rearrangement joins TRBV12-3 or TRBV12-4 to TRBJ1-1, with 9 bases matching TRBD1. Losses at the gene ends were 5 bases for V and 5 bases for J; bases not matched to a gene: 9. This CDR3 comprises 15 residues.

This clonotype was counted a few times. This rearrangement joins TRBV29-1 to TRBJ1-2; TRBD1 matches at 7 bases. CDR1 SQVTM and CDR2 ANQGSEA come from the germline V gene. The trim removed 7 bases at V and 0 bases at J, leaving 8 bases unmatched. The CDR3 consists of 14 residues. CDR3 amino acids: CSAQGDSSNYGYTF. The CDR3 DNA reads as TGCAGCGCCCAAGGGGACAGCTCTAACTATGGCTACACCTTC.

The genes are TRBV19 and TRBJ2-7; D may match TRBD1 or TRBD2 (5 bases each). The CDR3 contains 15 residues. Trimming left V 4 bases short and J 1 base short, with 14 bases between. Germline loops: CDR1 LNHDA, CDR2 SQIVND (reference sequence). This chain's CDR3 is CASSNTGTSSYEQYF. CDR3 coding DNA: TGTGCCAGTAGTAACACCGGGACGTCTTCCTACGAGCAGTACTTC.

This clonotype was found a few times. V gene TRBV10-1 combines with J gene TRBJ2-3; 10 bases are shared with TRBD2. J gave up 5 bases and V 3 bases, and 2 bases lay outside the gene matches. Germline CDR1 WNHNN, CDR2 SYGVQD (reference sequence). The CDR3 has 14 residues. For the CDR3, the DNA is TGCGCCAGCAGTGACGGACTAGCGGTAGATACGCAGTATTTT. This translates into CASSDGLAVDTQYF.

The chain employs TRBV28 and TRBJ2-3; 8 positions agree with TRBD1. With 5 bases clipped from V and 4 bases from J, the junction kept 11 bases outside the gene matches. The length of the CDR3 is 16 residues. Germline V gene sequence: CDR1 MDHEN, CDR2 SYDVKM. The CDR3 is CASSPIAGTGPDTQYF. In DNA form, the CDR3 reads TGTGCCAGCAGTCCTATCGCCGGGACAGGCCCAGATACGCAGTATTTT.

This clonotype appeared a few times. CDR3 bases: TGTGCCAGCAGCCCTGACAGTTCCTACGAGCAGTACTTC. It is translated as CASSPDSSYEQYF. V is TRBV6-2 or TRBV6-3 and J is TRBJ2-7; D is possibly TRBD1 (5 bases). The CDR3 is 13 amino acids. The ends were cut back, 6 bases at V and 1 base at J, with 10 bases in the middle. Germline assignment: CDR1 MNHEY and CDR2 SVGEGT.

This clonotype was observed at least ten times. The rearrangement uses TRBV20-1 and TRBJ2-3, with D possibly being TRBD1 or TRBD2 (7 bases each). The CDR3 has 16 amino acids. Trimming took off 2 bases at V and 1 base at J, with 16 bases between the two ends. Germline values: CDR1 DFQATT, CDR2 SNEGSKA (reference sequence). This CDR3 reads CSARSGEGAGTDTQYF. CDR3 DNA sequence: TGCAGTGCTAGATCTGGGGAGGGGGCCGGCACAGATACGCAGTATTTT.

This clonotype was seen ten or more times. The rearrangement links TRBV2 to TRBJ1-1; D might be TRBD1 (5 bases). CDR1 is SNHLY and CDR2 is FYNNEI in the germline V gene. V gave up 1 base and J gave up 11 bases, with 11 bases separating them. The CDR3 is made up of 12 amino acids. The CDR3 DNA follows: TGTGCCAGCAGTGAAGTGGCAGGGTGGGCTTTCTTT. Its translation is CASSEVAGWAFF.